One T cell receptor beta chain is described in this entry. The data are from a study of identical twins. MiXCR, applied by TCRdb to the 5' RACE reads, yields one record per CDR3 protein. Among about 530,000 distinct CDR3 sequences listed, 15% were seen once. The CDR3 is 16 amino acids. The V and J ends lost 1 base and 4 bases respectively, with 15 bases between them. Germline CDR1 and CDR2: SGHDT and YYEEEE. These data also formed part of another study, on yellow fever vaccine responses in identical twins.

This receptor was obtained from a woman aged 18-29 years in good health. Sequencing was carried out using CD4+ T cells sorted from blood. This chain uses TRBV5-6 with TRBJ2-1; D is unresolved. CDR3 sequence: CASSLRPQDIYNEQFF. Here the CDR3 DNA reads TGTGCCAGCAGCTTGAGGCCGCAGGATATTTACAATGAGCAGTTCTTC.